The clone carrying this T cell receptor (beta chain) occurred a few times. Antigen specificity is unknown. Other DNA sequences in the sample encode the same CDR3. Germline CDR1 is SGHAT and CDR2 is FQNNGV. The CDR3 totals 12 residues. Trimming stripped 2 bases from V and 4 bases from J, with 6 bases between. The sample belongs to a study of shared clonotypes between healthy human individuals. General study points: Rarefaction indicated that sorted-subset sequencing remained incomplete although depth was large.

Using immunoSEQ multiplex PCR, the repertoire was profiled, and TCRdb retains in-frame clones only, with some absent. Among some 1 million clones, more than 60% were seen once, and the ten largest hold around 1.5%. The sequence derives from a young man in good health. The V and J genes are TRBV11-2 and TRBJ2-7; no firm D call. Material for sequencing was memory CD4+ T cells sorted from blood. Subset specified: CD45RA-negative fraction. The CDR3 nucleotides are TGTGCCAGCAGCTTAAAGGGTTACGAGCAGTACTTC. This codes for CASSLKGYEQYF.